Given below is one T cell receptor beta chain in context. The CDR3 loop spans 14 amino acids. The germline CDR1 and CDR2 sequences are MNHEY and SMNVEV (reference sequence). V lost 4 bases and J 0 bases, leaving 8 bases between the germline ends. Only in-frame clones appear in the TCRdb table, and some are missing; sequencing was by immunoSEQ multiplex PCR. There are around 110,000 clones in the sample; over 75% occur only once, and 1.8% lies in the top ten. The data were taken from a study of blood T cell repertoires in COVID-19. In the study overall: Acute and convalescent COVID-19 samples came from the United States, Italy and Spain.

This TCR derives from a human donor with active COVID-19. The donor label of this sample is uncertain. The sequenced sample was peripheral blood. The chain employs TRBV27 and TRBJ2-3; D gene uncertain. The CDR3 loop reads CASSYISSTDTQYF. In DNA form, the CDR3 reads TGTGCCAGCAGTTATATCAGTAGCACAGATACGCAGTATTTT.